The 17 T cell receptor beta chains presented below share a single source sample, sequenced in a study of blood T cell repertoires in COVID-19. Repertoires were generated with immunoSEQ multiplex PCR, while TCRdb's copy carries only in-frame clones and drops some. Of some 85,000 clones in the sample, 70% to 80% were seen once. Material for sequencing was peripheral blood. The receptors stem from a human donor in a cohort sampled during active COVID-19.

The chain carries TRBV5-6 and TRBJ2-5; tentatively, D is TRBD1 (5 bases). This CDR3 has 15 residues. Per the germline V gene, CDR1 is SGHDT and CDR2 is YYEEEE. Deletions cut 2 bases from V and 6 bases from J, with 17 bases between. CDR3 in amino acids: CASSFRGTLRKTQYF. Here the CDR3 DNA reads TGTGCCAGCAGCTTTAGGGGAACCCTTAGGAAGACCCAGTACTTC.

This chain links TRBV5-6 with TRBJ2-6, with a weak D call TRBD1 (6 bases). The ends were cut back, 5 bases at V and 0 bases at J, with 21 bases in the middle. This CDR3 spans 19 amino acids. The V gene's germline CDR1 is SGHDT and CDR2 YYEEEE. CDR3 sequence reads: CASSSEGQKLPSGANVLTF. CDR3 nucleotide sequence: TGTGCCAGCAGTTCTGAAGGACAGAAGCTCCCCTCTGGGGCCAACGTCCTGACTTTC.

The rearrangement joins TRBV24-1 to TRBJ2-3; 14 nucleotides match TRBD2. Germline V gene sequence: CDR1 KGHDR, CDR2 SFDVKD. Trimming cost V 4 bases and J 7 bases; bases outside gene matches: 3. There are 15 residues in the CDR3. CDR3 protein: CATSEGTSGSHTQYF. The CDR3 nucleotides are TGTGCCACCAGTGAGGGGACTAGCGGGAGCCATACGCAGTATTTT.

The chain is built from TRBV9 and TRBJ2-1; 10 bases fit TRBD2. Germline CDR1 SGDLS, CDR2 YYNGEE. Trimming at V came to 3 bases and at J to 4 bases, leaving 7 bases not matched to a gene. The CDR3 is 16 residues long. For the CDR3, the DNA is TGTGCCAGCAGCGAGAGTAGCGGGAGGCTTTACAATGAGCAGTTCTTC. It codes for CASSESSGRLYNEQFF.

The chain uses TRBV19 and TRBJ1-4; D is uncertain. The CDR3 covers 15 residues. V lost 8 bases and J lost 4, with 17 bases in between. The germline V gene has CDR1 LNHDA and CDR2 SQIVND (reference sequence). The CDR3 region is CASSSRGGSNEKLFF. In nucleotides, the CDR3 is TGTGCCAGTTCGTCCCGCGGCGGGAGTAATGAAAAACTGTTTTTT. Full variable domain (missing parts from reference TRBV19 and TRBJ1-4): DGGITQSPKYLFRKEGQNVTLSCEQNLNHDAMYWYRQDPGQGLRLIYYSQIVNDFQKGDIAEGYSVSREKKESFPLTVTSAQKNPTAFYLCASSSRGGSNEKLFFGSGTQLSVL.

There are a few counts of this clone. The rearrangement uses TRBV6-5 and TRBJ1-3, with 7 bases that match TRBD1. The CDR3 sequence is 15 residues long. The germline V gene encodes CDR1 MNHEY and CDR2 SVGAGI. V shed 6 bases and J 3 bases; nucleotides not matched to a gene: 8. The chain's CDR3 is CASRLHRDSGNTIYF. The CDR3 nucleotides are TGTGCCAGCAGGTTACATAGGGACAGTGGAAACACCATATATTTT.

V is TRBV14 and J is TRBJ2-7; 14 bases agree with TRBD2. The germline CDR1 and CDR2 sequences are SGHDN and FVKESK. Unmatched junction bases numbered 9, after V lost 3 bases and J lost 5 bases. This CDR3 spans 17 amino acids. CDR3 DNA sequence: TGTGCCAGCAGCCAGGCCCTGGGACTAGCGGGAGCAAACGAGCAGTACTTC. It translates to CASSQALGLAGANEQYF.

Remarks on this clone: Germline and junction disagree at one end, which may indicate a read error. The genes are TRBV5-1 and TRBJ2-7, with a possible D match to TRBD2 (5 bases). Germline-derived CDR1 and CDR2 are SGHRS and YFSETQ. The CDR3 runs 12 residues. The CDR3 loop reads CASSLEREMEHF. CDR3 nucleotide sequence: TGCGCCAGCAGCTTGGAAAGGGAGATGGAGCACTTC.

The sample holds a few counts of this clone. CDR3 region: CASRTGGHNQPQHF. CDR3 DNA: TGTGCCAGCAGGACAGGGGGTCACAATCAGCCCCAGCATTTT. The rearrangement joins TRBV28 to TRBJ1-5; 9 bases align to TRBD1. V lost 6 bases to trimming and J lost 3 bases; unmatched junction nucleotides: 3. This CDR3 region has 14 residues. Germline-derived CDR1 and CDR2 are MDHEN and SYDVKM.

This clone was seen at least ten times. The J gene is TRBJ2-7, the V gene TRBV28, with 7 bases that match TRBD2. The CDR3 contains 14 residues. The J segment lost 1 base and the V segment lost 6 bases, leaving 6 bases of the junction unmatched. The germline V gene encodes CDR1 MDHEN and CDR2 SYDVKM. CDR3 residues: CASSPSGYSYEQYF. The CDR3 DNA is TGTGCCAGCAGCCCTAGCGGTTATTCCTACGAGCAGTACTTC.

J is TRBJ2-7 and V is TRBV13; the D gene is possibly TRBD1 (5 bases). V was clipped by 2 bases and J by 2 bases, with 10 bases between them. Germline V gene data show CDR1 as PRHDT and CDR2 as FYEKMQ (reference sequence). The CDR3 extends over 14 amino acids. The CDR3 loop reads CASSLLDSPYEQYF. CDR3 nucleotide sequence: TGTGCCAGCAGCTTACTAGACAGCCCCTACGAGCAGTACTTC.

This chain links TRBV4-1 with TRBJ2-3; D is possibly TRBD1 (6 bases). From germline, CDR1 is MGHRA and CDR2 YSYEKL. Deletions cut 3 bases from V and 3 bases from J, with 10 bases between. The CDR3 covers 14 residues. The CDR3 DNA reads TGCGCCAGCAGCCAGGGGGCCTATACAGATACGCAGTATTTT. It encodes CASSQGAYTDTQYF.

A few counts support this clone. The chain employs TRBV28 and TRBJ2-5; D uncertain. CDR3 size: 13 residues. Germline-derived CDR1 and CDR2 are MDHEN and SYDVKM. V lost 8 bases and J lost 2, with 12 bases in between. CDR3: CASSPQNQETQYF. In nucleotides, the CDR3 is TGTGCCAGCTCCCCCCAAAATCAAGAGACCCAGTACTTC. Supplemented by reference TRBV28 and TRBJ2-5, the full variable domain reads DVKVTQSSRYLVKRTGEKVFLECVQDMDHENMFWYRQDPGLGLRLIYFSYDVKMKEKGDIPEGYSVSREKKERFSLILESASTNQTSMYLCASSPQNQETQYFGPGTRLLVL.

This clone was observed at least ten times. The chain joins TRBV5-1 to TRBJ2-3, with 10 positions matching TRBD1. The CDR3 totals 14 residues. The germline gives CDR1 SGHRS, CDR2 YFSETQ. Trimming at V came to 4 bases and at J to 6 bases, leaving 5 bases not matched to a gene. CDR3 region: CASSAGTGVDTQYF. CDR3 coding DNA: TGCGCCAGCAGCGCCGGGACAGGGGTCGATACGCAGTATTTT.

V is TRBV28 and J is TRBJ1-2; D remains ambiguous. This CDR3 comprises 11 residues. Trimming left V 7 bases short and J 0 bases short, with 3 bases between. Germline assignment: CDR1 MDHEN and CDR2 SYDVKM. Here the CDR3 reads CASTANYGYTF. CDR3 coding DNA: TGTGCCAGCACAGCTAACTATGGCTACACCTTC.

The chain carries TRBV4-3 and TRBJ2-3; possibly TRBD1 for D (6 bases). The CDR3 consists of 14 residues. From germline, CDR1 is LGHNA and CDR2 YSLEER. V lost 2 bases and J lost 3, with 9 bases in between. The CDR3, as DNA: TGCGCCAGCAGCCAACTGGGGGCGACAGATACGCAGTATTTT. This gives the protein CASSQLGATDTQYF.

The rearrangement uses TRBV7-2 and TRBJ2-7; D is uncertain. The V and J ends lost 6 bases and 7 bases respectively, with 16 bases between them. The CDR3 is 13 residues long. From germline, CDR1 is SGHTA and CDR2 FQGNSA. The DNA for the CDR3 is TGTGCCAGCAGTTCCCCCAGCGTGGTTGAGCAGTACTTC. It encodes CASSSPSVVEQYF.